A single sample gave rise to the 14 T cell receptor beta chains below, sequenced in a study of blood T cell repertoires in COVID-19. Generated by immunoSEQ multiplex PCR, the TCRdb table keeps only in-frame clones and is missing some. The repertoire holds about 67,000 clones, with about 87% as singletons. The source material was peripheral blood. These TCRs come from a man aged 50 to 59 with active COVID-19.

This chain connects TRBV14 to TRBJ1-6, with D perhaps TRBD1 (6 bases). The CDR3 covers 15 residues. The germline V gene has CDR1 SGHDN and CDR2 FVKESK. The V end lost 3 bases, the J end lost 4 bases, and 10 bases lay between the germline ends. In DNA, the CDR3 is TGTGCCAGCAGCCACCGGGACATGTATAATTCACCCCTCCACTTT. Translation gives CASSHRDMYNSPLHF.

The chain is built from TRBV27 and TRBJ2-7; TRBD2 is a possible D gene (5 bases). The V gene's germline CDR1 is MNHEY and CDR2 SMNVEV (reference sequence). The CDR3 covers 14 residues. Trimming cost V 4 bases and J 0 bases, with 10 bases left between them. The CDR3 sequence: CASSSYGISYEQYF. CDR3 sequence (DNA): TGTGCCAGCAGTTCTTACGGGATCTCCTACGAGCAGTACTTC.

The rearrangement joins TRBV9 to TRBJ1-3; D might be TRBD1 (6 bases). CDR1 is SGDLS and CDR2 is YYNGEE in the germline V gene. Between the trimmed V and J ends, which lost 0 bases and 3 bases, there was a span of 13 bases. This CDR3 is 16 amino acids long. The CDR3, as DNA: TGTGCCAGCAGCGTAGCTGGGGGGGCTGGTGGAAACACCATATATTTT. Translated, it gives CASSVAGGAGGNTIYF.

The chain carries TRBV4-3 and TRBJ2-1; D may be TRBD1 (5 bases). The CDR3 totals 14 residues. V lost 1 base and J lost 6, with 10 bases in between. Per germline, CDR1 LGHNA and CDR2 YSLEER. The CDR3, as DNA: TGCGCCAGCAGCCAAGTTAGGGGCGGCAATGAGCAGTTCTTC. Translating gives CASSQVRGGNEQFF.

The rearrangement uses TRBV6-5 and TRBJ2-3; 8 bases fit TRBD1. The CDR3 loop spans 15 amino acids. The V gene end was trimmed by 6 bases and the J gene end by 3 bases; junction bases not matched to a gene: 8. CDR1 is MNHEY, CDR2 SVGAGI, per germline. The CDR3 sequence is CASSLTGERTDTQYF. In DNA, the CDR3 is TGTGCCAGCAGCCTGACAGGGGAAAGGACAGATACGCAGTATTTT.

The V call is TRBV7-8, the J call TRBJ2-7, with D unresolved. Germline values: CDR1 SGHVS, CDR2 FQNEAQ. Trimming stripped 3 bases from V and 2 bases from J, with 11 bases between. The length of the CDR3 is 14 residues. The CDR3 loop reads CASSLELGAYEQYF. CDR3 DNA: TGTGCCAGCAGCTTGGAGCTAGGAGCCTACGAGCAGTACTTC.

The chain combines TRBV7-2 with TRBJ1-4, with 9 positions matching TRBD1. Trimming at V came to 2 bases and at J to 8 bases, leaving 3 bases not matched to a gene. This CDR3 is 14 amino acids long. The germline gives CDR1 SGHTA, CDR2 FQGNSA. In DNA form, the CDR3 reads TGTGCCAGCAGCTTAAGACAGGGGGGCGAAAAACTGTTTTTT. Translated, it gives CASSLRQGGEKLFF.

The chain carries TRBV5-1 and TRBJ2-4; TRBD2 matches at 9 bases. Germline V gives CDR1 SGHRS, CDR2 YFSETQ. CDR3 length: 15 residues. V shed 4 bases, J shed 6 bases, and the junction held 8 bases outside the gene matches. CDR3 sequence (DNA): TGCGCCAGCAGCACCATAGCGGGAGTAGGAAACATTCAGTACTTC. It is translated as CASSTIAGVGNIQYF. Based on the CDR3 plus reference TRBV5-1 and TRBJ2-4, the full variable domain is KAGVTQTPRYLIKTRGQQVTLSCSPISGHRSVSWYQQTPGQGLQFLFEYFSETQRNKGNFPGRFSGRQFSNSRSEMNVSTLELGDSALYLCASSTIAGVGNIQYFGAGTRLSVL.

V gene TRBV21-1 combines with J gene TRBJ2-1; the D segment call TRBD2 is taken from the table without a DNA check. TRBV21-1 is assigned pseudogene status. This CDR3 is 15 amino acids long. CDR3 nucleotides: TGTGCCAGCAGCAAACGACACTACCGGCGGGATGAGCAGTTCTTC. This codes for CASSKRHYRRDEQFF.

This clone was found once. Here the CDR3 reads CASSSVKGDYEQYF. CDR3 DNA sequence: TGTGCCAGCAGTAGTGTAAAAGGGGACTACGAGCAGTACTTC. This chain joins TRBV7-2 and TRBJ2-7; D is possibly TRBD1 (5 bases). This CDR3 spans 14 amino acids. The germline V gene has CDR1 SGHTA and CDR2 FQGNSA. Trimming stripped 6 bases from V and 3 bases from J, with 15 bases between.

V gene TRBV11-2 combines with J gene TRBJ1-4, with 7 positions matching TRBD1. Trimming took 5 bases from V and 2 from J; bases not matched to a gene: 2. The germline V gene encodes CDR1 SGHAT and CDR2 FQNNGV. This CDR3 has 14 amino acids. CDR3 loop: CASSPGQTNEKLFF. CDR3 in DNA: TGTGCCAGCAGCCCGGGACAGACTAATGAAAAACTGTTTTTT.

The chain combines TRBV5-1 with TRBJ2-5, with 7 positions matching TRBD2. The CDR3 length is 12 residues. The trim removed 9 bases at V and 4 bases at J, leaving 6 bases unmatched. Germline loops: CDR1 SGHRS, CDR2 YFSETQ. The CDR3 DNA follows: TGCGCCAAGCGGGGAGGGCCAGAGACCCAGTACTTC. Its protein product is CAKRGGPETQYF.

The gene calls are TRBV12-3 or TRBV12-4 and TRBJ2-2; D unresolved. Trimming took 6 bases from V and 6 from J, leaving 8 bases between them. This CDR3 comprises 12 residues. The CDR3 nucleotides read TGTGCCAGCAGGCCACATTCCGGGGAGCTGTTTTTT. It is translated as CASRPHSGELFF.

V is TRBV5-8 and J is TRBJ2-1; 10 positions match TRBD2. The CDR3 contains 18 residues. Germline V gives CDR1 SGHTS, CDR2 YDEGEE. Trimming at V came to 1 base and at J to 3 bases, leaving 10 bases not matched to a gene. Here the CDR3 DNA reads TGTGCCAGCAGCTTGAGCGGGAGGGCAGAGGGCCGCTACAATGAGCAGTTCTTC. Translating gives CASSLSGRAEGRYNEQFF.